In its sample, the clone carrying this TCR beta chain was seen a few times. Its specificity is unknown. Some clones are missing from TCRdb's copy, which holds only in-frame ones; the method was immunoSEQ multiplex PCR. Of 30,000 to 45,000 clones in the sample, around 77% were seen once. CDR3 length: 14 residues. Germline V gene sequence: CDR1 SEHNR, CDR2 FQNEAQ (reference sequence). Trimming removed 4 bases at V and 1 base at J, with 10 bases between. The sample belongs to a study of radiotherapy plus CTLA-4 blockade in lung cancer. Study findings and constraints: Peripheral blood showed expansion of tumor-derived TCR clones after radiotherapy and ipilimumab.

Sample: peripheral blood, taken from a patient treated with radiotherapy plus ipilimumab. V usage is TRBV7-9 and J usage is TRBJ1-1, with D unclear. The clonotype was recovered from a human donor with non-small cell lung cancer who had stable disease on radiotherapy plus ipilimumab. CDR3 in amino acids: CASSSGGSNTEAFF. CDR3 coding DNA: TGTGCCAGCAGCTCGGGTGGTTCGAACACTGAAGCTTTCTTT.